This T cell receptor (beta chain) stems from a study of blood T cells in healthy people across ages (dated by TCRdb to the mid-2010s). In terms of the full investigation: In model experiments, template switching captured about one uniquely barcoded TCR beta cDNA molecule for every two T cells. The study measured age-related changes in TCR beta repertoire diversity using deep sequencing normalized with unique cDNA molecular identifiers. The study analyzed two additional independent replicas of 1 million unique cDNA reads from the same blood draw for two donors, one aged 18 to 29 and one aged 80 or older. To avoid experimental bias, donors of different ages were distributed randomly across sequencing lanes. The donors were divided into four age groups: young (average around 15 years), middle-aged (under 40), aged (approximately 62) and long-lived (more than 75).

The full study reports these points: Because the CMV infection status of the donors was unknown, age-related changes in expanded clonotypes may potentially have been confounded. Conclusive comparison of naive and antigen-experienced compartments was prevented by the profiling of bulk unsorted PBMCs. The long-lived group showed more naive CD4+ T cells, fewer expanded clones and increased TCR diversity than the aged group, suggesting age selection. A strong correlation was found between observed TCR beta diversity and the percentage of naive T cells measured by flow cytometry. Total diversity estimates from one million sequenced T cells were considered lower bounds and underestimates. As age increased, observed TCR beta diversity per million T cells dropped in a roughly linear way, and a significant reduction was already evident by age approximately 40.

Libraries were prepared through 5' RACE. Sequencing relied on an Illumina HiSeq 2500. A second roughly 7 to 11 cycle PCR used a sample-barcoded 5' primer and a J-beta primer mix. A unique molecular identifier was introduced onto each TCR beta cDNA molecule by a template-switch 5' adaptor carrying 12 random nucleotides. Each sample yielded at least 3 million CDR3-containing paired-end reads. First-strand cDNA synthesis was performed from all RNA using the Mint cDNA synthesis kit, with priming by a TRBC-specific oligonucleotide. Following uracil-DNA glycosylase treatment, all cDNA underwent a first 18-cycle PCR with the universal primers M1SS and BC2_uni_R. As for the authors' bioinformatics: Each sample was normalized by randomly selecting 1 million high-quality reads, each carrying a distinct molecular identifier. Instead of being binned into consensus sequences, reads that shared molecular identifiers were thrown out. MiTCR, run with a Q25 quality threshold and the strictest error-elimination algorithm, handled CDR3 identification, clonotype clustering and error correction. A nonparametric unseen species model with Euler transformation was used to estimate lower-bound total TCR beta diversity. TCRdb reran the public reads through fastp at Q25 and MiXCR, keeping productive beta chains. All rows with the same CDR3 protein become a single entry with the most common DNA and genes. For this entry, the V and J calls and clone size follow TCRdb and not the study's own pipeline. This sample lists around 1.5 million distinct CDR3 sequences; 42% were detected once. The ten largest make up 7.9% of the sample.

In the case of this clonotype: The antigen it binds to is not known. Base qualities are not at hand, and no much larger clone is one base apart.

The 35 to 40 donors, aged about 6 to 90 years, were systemically healthy Caucasian individuals from Russia. Around 9.9 milliliters of peripheral blood were collected from each donor into EDTA-treated Vacutainer tubes. Ficoll-Paque density-gradient centrifugation was used to isolate PBMCs, with at least 7 million obtained per sample. Trizol reagent was used to extract total RNA from PBMCs, with at least 5 micrograms per sample. For every donor, an aliquot of PBMCs went through flow cytometry to measure the percentages of naive CD45RAhigh/CD27high T cells. Spanning cysteine to phenylalanine, the CDR3 consists of 13 amino acids. Here the CDR3 DNA is all that survives: 39 bases in frame from base 1. CDR1 SQVTM and CDR2 ANQGSEA are derived from the germline V gene. Trimming takes 7 bases off V and 1 base off J; junction bases not matched to a gene: 5.

The chain links TRBV29-1 with TRBJ1-1; the central 8 bases match TRBD1. The sample consisted of blood. This TCR derives from a woman between 18 and 29 years old in good health. The bases read TGCAGCGCCAAGCAGGGGGCGAACACTGAAGCTTTCTTT. It is translated as CSAKQGANTEAFF.